Here is one TCR beta chain with its context. This sample was included in a study of response to subunit inactivated influenza vaccine. TCRdb called the RT-PCR reads again in MiXCR, with one record for every CDR3 protein. The sample lists roughly 540,000 distinct CDR3 sequences; around 21% were seen once. In germline, CDR1 is DFQATT, CDR2 SNEGSKA (reference sequence). The V gene lost 7 bases and the J gene lost 6 bases, with 19 bases spanning the gap. The CDR3 loop spans 13 amino acids. These records were also assigned to another study, of T cells expressing NK-cell markers. From that study: With UMIs, 5'RACE template switching was used to make TCR beta cDNA. In 5 to 7 donors, dominant CD3+CD56+NKG2C+ clones formed about 1.0-7.0% of CD8+ cells. These clonotypes, the leaders elsewhere, also led the CD3+CD56-NKG2C+ fraction in a few donors. It remained uncertain whether the expanded NKG2C+ T cell clones were specific for HCMV antigens.

This chain joins TRBV20-1 and TRBJ2-7; a possible D gene is TRBD2 (6 bases). This TCR derives from a man aged 45-60 years who received an inactivated influenza vaccine. The sequencing used CD4+ T cells sorted from PBMCs, collected less than 13 days after vaccination. CDR3 protein: CSGRGGGRGEQYF. Written as DNA, the CDR3 is TGCAGTGGTCGGGGAGGAGGTCGGGGCGAGCAGTACTTC.